This entry features one T cell receptor beta chain sequence. Its target is unknown. The sample originates from a study of OX40 agonist ivuxolimab in advanced cancers. Study background: Intravenous ivuxolimab was administered to patients every 2 weeks at 0.01 to 10 mg/kg.

Generated by immunoSEQ multiplex PCR, the TCRdb table keeps only in-frame clones and is missing some. The table has about 83,000 clones, about 85% seen once. General observations from the study: Among the least clonally expanded were partial responders at 0.1-3.0 mg/kg.

The sequenced sample was CD4+ or CD8+ T cells sorted from blood, obtained in a trial of the OX40 agonist ivuxolimab. This TCR was recovered from an adult with an advanced solid tumor such as melanoma, head and neck, liver or kidney cancer.

CDR3 sequence: CSARGTSEQFF. CDR3 nucleotide sequence: TGCAGTGCTAGAGGGACTAGCGAGCAGTTCTTC. This chain joins TRBV20-1 and TRBJ2-1; 8 bases line up with TRBD2. V shed 1 base and J 10 bases; nucleotides not matched to a gene: 0. This CDR3 is 11 amino acids long. Germline CDR1 is DFQATT and CDR2 is SNEGSKA (reference sequence).